This T cell receptor (beta chain) came from a study of Graves' ophthalmopathy and Graves' hyperthyroidism. The PBMC fraction was derived from around 10 ml of fresh peripheral blood. There are 13 residues in the CDR3. V lost 6 bases, J lost 2 bases, and 11 bases lay in between. Germline V gene data show CDR1 as SGHVS and CDR2 as FQNEAQ. CDR3 regions of TCR beta were amplified from RNA transcripts. Second-round multiplex PCR came after first-round RT-PCR with HTBI primers. TCRdb re-analysed the multiplex PCR reads in MiXCR, keeping a single row per CDR3 protein. The top ten clones hold 44% of a sample with 740,000 or so distinct CDR3 sequences, approximately 40% of them seen once. This clonotype was detected ten times or more.

This rearrangement joins TRBV7-8 to TRBJ2-7, with D maybe TRBD1 (6 bases). The sequence was collected from an adult man with Graves' ophthalmopathy. Material: peripheral blood. The CDR3 sequence is CASSWDTTYEQYF. The CDR3 nucleotides read TGTGCCAGCAGTTGGGACACCACCTACGAGCAGTACTTC.